Sequencing of this T cell receptor beta chain was carried out in a study of blood T cell repertoires in COVID-19. Seattle patient enrollment occurred during active infection, with longitudinal follow-up thereafter. Trimming cost V 5 bases and J 6 bases; bases outside gene matches: 4. Germline V gene sequence: CDR1 SGDLS, CDR2 YYNGEE. The CDR3 extends over 13 amino acids. This clone showed up just a few times. TCRdb keeps only in-frame clones here, not all; method: immunoSEQ multiplex PCR. The table includes 200,000 to 300,000 clones, 91% detected once. Sequences were obtained from peripheral blood. The genes are TRBV9 and TRBJ2-2; 7 bases are shared with TRBD1. This receptor was taken from a person aged 18 to 29 with COVID-19, enrolled during active disease. CDR3 region: CASRQGLAGELFF. The CDR3 nucleotides are TGTGCCAGCAGACAGGGGCTCGCCGGGGAGCTGTTTTTT.